This TCR beta chain was identified during a study of blood T cell repertoires in COVID-19. Study-level background: The origin of the acute and convalescent COVID-19 samples was the United States, Italy and Spain. From T cells, B-cell-depleted T cells, or PBMCs came the material, which was cDNA or gDNA.

From germline, CDR1 is MNHEY and CDR2 SVGAGI. The CDR3 spans 13 residues. With 5 bases removed from V and 3 bases from J, the gap between germline ends came to 11 bases. Source study methods: Estimation of nucleated cell counts was performed using reference gene primer amplification. Here immunoSEQ multiplex PCR was the method, and the copy in TCRdb shows in-frame clones only, minus some. The V and J calls and clone size were taken over from that table, and D and trimming were inferred from the DNA. This sample has tens of thousands of clones, with 88% found just once. The chain links TRBV6-5 to TRBJ2-7; D is uncertain. The material sequenced was peripheral blood. The sequence was obtained from a human donor in a cohort sampled during active COVID-19. CDR3 coding DNA: TGTGCCAGCAGTACTCAGGTTGGCTACGAGCAGTACTTC. Its protein is CASSTQVGYEQYF.